This entry describes one TCR beta chain. The CDR3 runs 18 residues. The germline CDR1 and CDR2 sequences are LNHNV and YYDKDF (reference sequence). J gave up 0 bases and V 3 bases, and 9 bases lay outside the gene matches. 60 Vbeta and 13 Jbeta primers were used in PCR. Repertoires were generated with immunoSEQ multiplex PCR, while TCRdb's copy carries only in-frame clones and drops some. The table has 110,000 or so clones, around two thirds seen once. The entry originates in a study of cytomegalovirus exposure and HLA in healthy donors. The specimen sequenced was PBMCs. This clonotype originated in a human donor in good health. This rearrangement joins TRBV15 to TRBJ2-4; TRBD1 agrees at 9 bases. CDR3: CATSSGQGTRLAKNIQYF. The CDR3 DNA reads as TGTGCCACCAGCAGCGGACAGGGGACAAGACTAGCCAAAAACATTCAGTACTTC.